The text below deals with one T cell receptor (beta chain). Germline values: CDR1 LGHDT, CDR2 YNNKEL (reference sequence). The CDR3 runs to 21 residues. The trim removed 0 bases at V and 0 bases at J, leaving 16 bases unmatched. This entry belongs to a study of T cell responses to AZD1222 COVID-19 vaccine. TCRdb's table, derived via immunoSEQ multiplex PCR, lists solely in-frame clones and lacks some. The sample yields 35,000 to 50,000 clones, about 87% seen once. Specimen: peripheral blood, collected 28 days after the second AZD1222 dose. V gene TRBV3-1 (or the pseudogene TRBV3-2) combines with J gene TRBJ2-1; TRBD2 matches 8 bases. This TCR was sampled from an adult who received the AZD1222 COVID-19 vaccine. CDR3 protein: CASSQDPLAVKWANSYNEQFF. CDR3 coding DNA: TGTGCCAGCAGCCAAGACCCACTAGCGGTTAAGTGGGCGAACTCCTACAATGAGCAGTTCTTC.